This entry lists 14 T cell receptor beta chains sequenced from one sample in a study of shared clonotypes between healthy human individuals. This table comes from immunoSEQ multiplex PCR, and its TCRdb copy is limited to in-frame clones, with some not included. The table shows roughly 700,000 clones, with around two thirds occurring only once. Sample: memory CD4+ T cells sorted from blood. Subset here: CD45RA-negative fraction. These TCRs come from a woman in her 30s in good health.

V gene TRBV4-1 combines with J gene TRBJ1-1, with D hard to call. The germline V and J ends were trimmed by 0 bases and 0 bases, with 8 bases remaining between them. The CDR3 length is 15 residues. Germline-derived CDR1 and CDR2 are MGHRA and YSYEKL. CDR3 residues: CASSQEVGVNTEAFF. Here the CDR3 DNA reads TGCGCCAGCAGCCAAGAGGTTGGGGTGAACACTGAAGCTTTCTTT.

This clone was recorded a few times. A junction boundary mismatches the germline segment, possibly from a read error. The chain joins TRBV27 to TRBJ2-7; 8 bases map to TRBD1. The CDR3 runs to 11 residues. The germline V gene has CDR1 MNHEY and CDR2 SMNVEV (reference sequence). The CDR3 DNA sequence: TGTGCCAGCCTTAGTCGGACAGGGTTCGTGTTC. This sequence encodes CASLSRTGFVF.

This chain joins TRBV5-4 and TRBJ2-1, with 7 bases fitting TRBD1. The CDR3 runs 15 residues. Germline V gives CDR1 SGHNT, CDR2 YYREEE (reference sequence). V shed 7 bases, J shed 8 bases, and the junction held 15 bases outside the gene matches. The CDR3 reads CASLGKGASDYEQFF. As DNA, the CDR3 is TGTGCCAGCTTGGGGAAGGGGGCGTCGGATTATGAGCAGTTCTTC.

This clone showed up just a few times. The V gene is TRBV28, the J gene TRBJ1-2, with D possibly TRBD1 on 5 matching bases. Germline lookup yields CDR1 MDHEN and CDR2 SYDVKM. CDR3 length: 14 amino acids. V lost 6 bases to trimming and J lost 8 bases, with 19 bases between them. The CDR3 nucleotides read TGTGCCAGCAGCTCCGGATTTCGGGGCGAAGGCTACACCTTC. Its protein product is CASSSGFRGEGYTF.

The chain combines TRBV9 with TRBJ2-3, with 12 positions matching TRBD2. The CDR3 extends over 15 amino acids. The germline gives CDR1 SGDLS, CDR2 YYNGEE. Trimming cost V 3 bases and J 4 bases; bases outside gene matches: 3. The CDR3 DNA reads TGTGCCAGCAGCGGGACTAGCGGGATTTCAGATACGCAGTATTTT. Protein sequence: CASSGTSGISDTQYF.

This clone is a singleton in its sample. The chain has TRBV19 and TRBJ2-3, with D perhaps given as TRBD1 or TRBD2 (5 bases each). The CDR3 sequence is 16 residues long. V was shortened by 5 bases and J by 0 bases, with 15 bases between the two germline ends. Germline CDR1 reads LNHDA; CDR2 reads SQIVND (reference sequence). CDR3 amino acids: CASSAEGRLSTDTQYF. As DNA, the CDR3 is TGTGCCAGTAGTGCCGAGGGGCGACTTAGCACAGATACGCAGTATTTT.

V is TRBV29-1 and J is TRBJ2-1; no reliable D call. In germline, CDR1 is SQVTM, CDR2 ANQGSEA. The V end was cut by 5 bases, the J end by 5 bases, with 7 bases between. CDR3 length: 11 residues. The CDR3 spells CSVRWNNEQFF. In nucleotides, the CDR3 is TGCAGCGTTAGGTGGAACAATGAGCAGTTCTTC.

This clone was counted ten times or more. V and J are TRBV4-2 and TRBJ1-4; the D gene is possibly TRBD1 (6 bases). The germline V and J ends were trimmed by 1 base and 7 bases, with 10 bases remaining between them. Germline V lookup: CDR1 LGHNA, CDR2 YNFKEQ. This CDR3 spans 14 amino acids. CDR3 protein: CASSQAGGSEKLFF. In DNA, the CDR3 is TGTGCCAGCAGCCAAGCGGGGGGCAGTGAAAAACTGTTTTTT.

This clone appeared a single time. The chain is built from TRBV29-1 and TRBJ2-1; 15 bases fit TRBD2. Germline CDR1 reads SQVTM; CDR2 reads ANQGSEA. The CDR3 has 17 amino acids. CDR3 in DNA: TGCAGTTATGGACTAGCGGGAGGGCGACAGACCTACAATGAGCAGTTCTTC. Encoded protein: CSYGLAGGRQTYNEQFF.

The CDR3 region has the DNA TGTGCCAGCAGCTGGGATACTAGCACAGATACGCAGTATTTT. Translation: CASSWDTSTDTQYF. The V call is TRBV7-2, the J call TRBJ2-3; D is uncertain. This CDR3 comprises 14 residues. With 4 bases removed from V and 0 bases from J, the gap between germline ends came to 8 bases. Germline CDR1 SGHTA, CDR2 FQGNSA.

The count of this clone is one. The chain employs TRBV28 and TRBJ2-7; 7 bases line up with TRBD1. Germline values: CDR1 MDHEN, CDR2 SYDVKM. The CDR3 runs 13 residues. J gave up 4 bases and V 7 bases, and 7 bases lay outside the gene matches. CDR3 residues: CASNRGQTYEQYF. The CDR3 region has the DNA TGTGCCAGCAATCGGGGACAGACGTACGAGCAGTACTTC.

The rearrangement joins TRBV28 to TRBJ2-7; 8 bases line up with TRBD1. The CDR3 is made up of 14 amino acids. CDR1 and CDR2 (germline): MDHEN, SYDVKM. V lost 4 bases, J lost 10 bases, and 12 bases stayed unmatched. The CDR3 DNA is TGTGCCAGCAGTTCAGACAGGGGAATCTTAATCCAGTACTTC. Its protein product is CASSSDRGILIQYF. Combining the CDR3 with reference TRBV28 and TRBJ2-7 gives the whole variable domain DVKVTQSSRYLVKRTGEKVFLECVQDMDHENMFWYRQDPGLGLRLIYFSYDVKMKEKGDIPEGYSVSREKKERFSLILESASTNQTSMYLCASSSDRGILIQYFGPGTRLTVT.

The chain joins TRBV11-1 to TRBJ2-7; D is perhaps TRBD2 (6 bases). The germline CDR1 and CDR2 sequences are SGHAT and FQDESV (reference sequence). The CDR3 sequence is 13 residues long. V was pared by 5 bases and J by 3 bases, with 11 bases between. CDR3 DNA: TGTGCCAGCAGCCGGGGGACCTACTACGAGCAGTACTTC. Its translation: CASSRGTYYEQYF.

In this sample, this clone turned up once. This rearrangement joins TRBV28 to TRBJ1-5; D is possibly TRBD1 (5 bases). The CDR3 has 15 amino acids. Germline V gives CDR1 MDHEN, CDR2 SYDVKM. Trimming removed 7 bases at V and 11 bases at J, with 24 bases between. This CDR3 is CASMENGGFSFSQHF. DNA for the CDR3: TGTGCCAGCATGGAGAACGGGGGTTTTAGTTTTTCCCAGCATTTT.